This T cell receptor beta chain comes out of a study of T-cell memory formation after mild COVID-19 (dated by TCRdb to 2020 to 2022). Looking at the study overall: TCR sequence clusters from the two donors were found to be largely donor specific. In a couple of donors, T-cell clones that expanded and contracted after mild COVID-19 were tracked by sequencing TCRalpha and TCRbeta repertoires over time. The cohort was made up of two young adult volunteers, one female and one male, who were previously healthy. Overall study outcomes, separate from this receptor: Balanced CD4/CD8 phenotypes were observed for clones contracting from day 15 to 85, whereas a bias towards CD4+ was observed for a second wave of clones expanding from day 15 to 37. Contracting CD4+ clones were found mainly in CM and EM memory subsets, while CD8+ clones were enriched in EMRA. Only a couple of mild cases were covered by the study, and larger cohorts that include severe cases with pre-infection samples were considered necessary. The second-wave clones that peaked on day 37 were not confirmed to be SARS-CoV-2 specific. The detection of some responding clones in pre-infection memory suggests that pre-existing cross-reactive memory T cells joined the SARS-CoV-2 response.

The CDR3 runs 12 amino acids, cysteine and phenylalanine included. The sequence is cut down to CDR3 DNA, 36 bases in frame from base 1. The CDR1 and CDR2 encoded by the germline V gene are MDHEN and SYDVKM. As to this clonotype: Its binding antigen is unknown. Base qualities are missing; no much larger clone stands one base away.

Instrument on record: Illumina NovaSeq 6000. TCRalpha and TCRbeta cDNA libraries were built by 5'RACE with constant-segment primers, adding sample barcodes and unique molecular identifiers. RNA was extracted from every sample with Trizol reagent. Library amplification was performed in two PCR steps, and a second sample barcode and Illumina TruSeq adapters were introduced in the second step. The libraries were sequenced on an Illumina NovaSeq using 2 x 150 bp paired-end reads. Per the authors' processing: With migec v1.2.7, reads were demultiplexed and then collapsed into UMI-guided consensus sequences. Using mixcr v2.1.11, UMI consensuses were aligned to TRA and TRB V and J templates and then assembled into clonotypes. Expanded or contracted clonotypes were those called significant by both edgeR and NoisET, with noise models trained on biological replicates. For edgeR calls, the cutoffs were a false discovery rate-adjusted p below 0.01 and a log2 fold-change threshold of 1. As an exploratory analysis of dynamics, max-normalized trajectories of the 1000 most abundant clonotypes were examined with PCA combined with hierarchical clustering. Separately sequenced CD4+ and CD8+ repertoires were used to assign a CD4 or CD8 phenotype to each responding clone. The raw public data were reprocessed by TCRdb itself: fastp quality trimming at Q25, MiXCR clonotype calling, in-frame beta chains only. A single entry per CDR3 protein holds the most common genes and DNA from its merged rows. The V and J calls reflect TCRdb's pipeline rather than the authors' work. This sample comprises a few hundred thousand distinct CDR3 sequences, roughly 15% of them detected only once. Jointly, the top ten make up over 20% of the sample.

Ficoll-Paque density gradient centrifugation was used to isolate PBMCs. The clonotype originates from a young man who had mild COVID-19 (a few samples of this study predate the infection). The sample titles of this study are shuffled in the database, so cell type and time point are left out; the donor was told from shared clones. The sequence joins TRBV28 to TRBJ1-5, with no D gene named confidently. The sample consisted of PBMCs or a T cell subset sorted from them (not recorded which). The CDR3 in this case is CGTRGPGQPQHF. In nucleotide form, the sequence is TGTGGCACACGCGGCCCGGGACAGCCCCAGCATTTT.